This TCR beta chain was captured in a study of blood T cell repertoires in COVID-19. Looking at the study overall: COVID-19 samples collected from the United States, Italy and Spain covered acute and convalescent phases. The cDNA or gDNA used as material had been derived from T cells, B-cell-depleted T cells, or PBMCs.

In the authors' workflow: Estimation of nucleated cell counts was performed using reference gene primer amplification. The repertoire was sequenced with immunoSEQ multiplex PCR; TCRdb's copy has only in-frame clones and lacks some. That table gives V, J and clone size, and the DNA gave D and trimming. The sample includes 100,000 or so clones, over 70% of them seen just once. Germline CDR1 GTSNPN, CDR2 SVGIG (reference sequence). The CDR3 consists of 15 residues. The V gene end was trimmed by 4 bases and the J gene end by 3 bases; junction bases not matched to a gene: 7. This TCR derives from a man aged 55 to 70 with acute or convalescent COVID-19. This chain joins TRBV30 and TRBJ2-7; 12 bases agree with TRBD2. The sequenced material came from peripheral blood. The CDR3 sequence: CAWKLAGGYLYEQYF. DNA of the CDR3: TGTGCCTGGAAACTAGCGGGGGGCTACCTCTACGAGCAGTACTTC.